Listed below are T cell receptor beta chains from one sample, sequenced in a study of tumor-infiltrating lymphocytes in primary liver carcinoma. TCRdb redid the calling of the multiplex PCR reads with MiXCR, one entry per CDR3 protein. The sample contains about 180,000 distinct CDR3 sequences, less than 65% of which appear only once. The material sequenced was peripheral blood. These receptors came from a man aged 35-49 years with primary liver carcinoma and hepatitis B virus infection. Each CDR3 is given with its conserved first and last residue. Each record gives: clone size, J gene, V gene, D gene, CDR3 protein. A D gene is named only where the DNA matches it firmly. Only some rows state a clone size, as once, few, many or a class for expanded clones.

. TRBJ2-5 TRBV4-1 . CTSSQDQATGETQYF
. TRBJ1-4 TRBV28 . CASSFFSGADEKLFF
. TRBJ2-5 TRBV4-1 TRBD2 CASSQPLAGDGTQYF
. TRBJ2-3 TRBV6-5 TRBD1 CASSHRDRGDTHYF
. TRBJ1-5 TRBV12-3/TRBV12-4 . CARSFGGHNQPQHF
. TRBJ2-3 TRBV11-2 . CASSSMAVSTDTQYF
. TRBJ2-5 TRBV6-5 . CASSAPGHSQETQYF
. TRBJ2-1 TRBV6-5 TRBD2 CASRVAGSGIGEQFF
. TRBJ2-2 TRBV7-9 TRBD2 CASSTGTSWGNTGELFF
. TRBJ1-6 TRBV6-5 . CASSYDQGLNSPHHF
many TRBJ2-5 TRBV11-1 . CASSPPGHQETQYF
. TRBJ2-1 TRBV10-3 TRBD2 CVIRERTSGSDEQFF
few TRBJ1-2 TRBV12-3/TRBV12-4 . CASTATVSNYGYTF
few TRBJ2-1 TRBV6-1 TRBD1 CANGTGVNEQFF
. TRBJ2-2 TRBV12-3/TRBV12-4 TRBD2 CASSLVAGGPNTGELFF
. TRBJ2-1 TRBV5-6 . CASSLARVEAGTLYSEHFF
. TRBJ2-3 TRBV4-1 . CASSQGSSWGTDTQYF
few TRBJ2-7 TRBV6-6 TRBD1 CASSSDRAYEQYF
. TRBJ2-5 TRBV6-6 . CASSYSGGGEEETQYF
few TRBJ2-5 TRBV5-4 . CASSLGQGGRETQYF
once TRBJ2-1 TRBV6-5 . CASSYGAESYNKQFF
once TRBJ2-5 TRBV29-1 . CIVSKETQYF
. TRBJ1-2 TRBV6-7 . CASTERRRGKFNYGYTF
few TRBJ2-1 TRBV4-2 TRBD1 CASSQEGGTGYNEQFF
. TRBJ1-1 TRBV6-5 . CASNRLRDPEVMNTEAFF
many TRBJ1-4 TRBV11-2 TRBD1 CASSVSHRGTNEKLFF
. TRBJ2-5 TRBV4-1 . CARSGQETQYF
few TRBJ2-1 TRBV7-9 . CASRRDNEQFF
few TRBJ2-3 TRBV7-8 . CASSLATPGSSYTQYF
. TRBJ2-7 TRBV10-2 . CASSGYPGRPQFYEQYF
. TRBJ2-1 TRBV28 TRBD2 CASIPSGGNEQFF
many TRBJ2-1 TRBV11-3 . CASSPTGSGVYNEQFF
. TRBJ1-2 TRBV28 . CASSYDRDGYTF
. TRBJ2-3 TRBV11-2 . CVSSQPTQDNTDTQYF
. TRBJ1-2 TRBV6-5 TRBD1 CASRAGGGFGYTF
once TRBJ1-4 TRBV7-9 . CASSLETVVNEKLFF
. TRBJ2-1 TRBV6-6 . CASSYSLHYNEKFF